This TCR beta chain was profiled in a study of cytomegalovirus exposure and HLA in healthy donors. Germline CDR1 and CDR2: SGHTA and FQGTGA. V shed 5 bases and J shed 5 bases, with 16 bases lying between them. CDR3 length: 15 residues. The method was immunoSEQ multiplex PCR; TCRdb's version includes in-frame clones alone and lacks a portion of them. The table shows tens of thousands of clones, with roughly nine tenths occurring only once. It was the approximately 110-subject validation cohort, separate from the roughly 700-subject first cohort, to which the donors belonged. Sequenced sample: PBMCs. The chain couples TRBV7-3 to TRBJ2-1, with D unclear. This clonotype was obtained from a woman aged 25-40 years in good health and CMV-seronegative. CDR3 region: CASSPNMARDNEQFF. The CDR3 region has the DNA TGTGCCAGCAGCCCCAACATGGCTAGAGACAATGAGCAGTTCTTC.